A selection of T cell receptor beta chains follows, all from one sample in a study of tumor and adjacent non-tumor tissue in lung cancer. TCRdb re-called the multiplex PCR reads through MiXCR, storing one row per CDR3 protein. The profile shows 60,000 to 90,000 distinct CDR3 sequences, roughly 73% of them singletons. Sequencing was performed on lung tumor tissue. The receptors originated from a woman between 45 and 65 years old with non-small cell lung cancer. The CDR3 runs from the conserved cysteine through the conserved F or W. D genes are given only for firm matches. Some rows mark clone size as missing; the rest say once, few, many or name a class of expanded clone.

TRBJ2-1	TRBD2	TRBV12-3/TRBV12-4	NA	TGTGGCAGCAGTTTACAACGGGAGGTTGGGAGTGAGCAGTTCTTC	CGSSLQREVGSEQFF
TRBJ2-3	NA	TRBV4-2	NA	TGTACCAGCATCCAAGATAATCCAGATACGCAGTATTTT	CTSIQDNPDTQYF
TRBJ2-7	NA	TRBV11-2	NA	TGTGCCAGCAGTTTAACGTGGGGGAGCTCCCGCGAGCAGTACTTC	CASSLTWGSSREQYF
TRBJ2-7	TRBD2	TRBV29-1	NA	TGCAACGCCCTTCGGATTAGCGGGATGGACTACGAGCAGTACTTC	CNALRISGMDYEQYF
TRBJ2-7	NA	TRBV10-3	once	TGTGTCATCATGGCACTGGGAGACTCCTACGAGCAGTACTTC	CVIMALGDSYEQYF
TRBJ2-1	NA	TRBV11-1	NA	TGTGCTAGCAGCTTAAGTGGGGGCCGTTATGAGCAGTTCTTC	CASSLSGGRYEQFF
TRBJ1-2	NA	TRBV7-9	many	TGTGCCAGCAGCTTAGAGAACGTCGGGGGAGGCTACACCTTC	CASSLENVGGGYTF
TRBJ2-1	NA	TRBV6-1	NA	TGTGCCATCTTAGAGGGAGACATGAGCAATGAGCAGTTCTTC	CAILEGDMSNEQFF
TRBJ2-5	NA	TRBV24-1	NA	TGTGACACCAGTGATAACTTCCCCCAAGAGACCCAGTACTTC	CDTSDNFPQETQYF
TRBJ2-1	NA	TRBV29-1	NA	TGCAGCGTTGAAGAGTCGACTAGGTCCATCAGTGAGCTGTTCTTC	CSVEESTRSISELFF
TRBJ2-1	NA	TRBV10-3	NA	TGTGCCATCAGTGAGTCGGGCAATGGCCGGGATTACAATGAGCAGTTCTTC	CAISESGNGRDYNEQFF
TRBJ2-7	TRBD2	TRBV20-1	NA	TGCAGAGCTTTGGGGGTTAGCGGGAGCATGGGTTACGAGCAGTACTTC	CRALGVSGSMGYEQYF
TRBJ2-7	NA	TRBV4-1	NA	TGCGCCAGCAGCCAAGATAAGTATAACGGGAGACACTACGAGCAATACTTC	CASSQDKYNGRHYEQYF
TRBJ2-7	NA	TRBV5-4	NA	TGTGCCGGCAGCTTCCTAGCCAGCAACGAGCAATACTTC	CAGSFLASNEQYF
TRBJ1-1	NA	TRBV4-2	NA	TGTGCCAGCACCCAGGAGAGCTACACTGAAGCTCTCTTT	CASTQESYTEALF
TRBJ2-5	NA	TRBV4-1	NA	TGTGCCAACTCCGGGACATTCGATCAAGAGACCCAGTACTTC	CANSGTFDQETQYF
TRBJ2-7	NA	TRBV6-6	NA	TGTGCCAGCAGGGACGTAGATGCCGGGAGCCCCTCCTACGAGCAGTATTTC	CASRDVDAGSPSYEQYF
TRBJ2-7	TRBD2	TRBV10-2	NA	TGCGCTAGCACTAGCGGTAGATCCTACGAGCAGTGCTTC	CASTSGRSYEQCF
TRBJ2-3	TRBD1	TRBV7-9	many	TGTGCCAGCAGCCTCGCCGACAGGGGGCTGGCAGATACGCAGTATTTT	CASSLADRGLADTQYF
TRBJ2-2	NA	TRBV7-9	NA	TGTGCCAGCAGCTCCGGGACCTTCAACATCGGGGAGCTGTTATTT	CASSSGTFNIGELLF
TRBJ2-5	NA	TRBV19	NA	TGTGACAGTAGTATAGATCGGGAGACCCAGTACTTC	CDSSIDRETQYF
TRBJ2-1	TRBD2	TRBV7-2	many	TGTGCCAGCAGCGCGACGGGACTAGCGGGAGGGTTTGAGCAGTTCTTC	CASSATGLAGGFEQFF
TRBJ2-7	NA	TRBV11-3	NA	TGTGCCAGCAACTCGAAGAGGGGCTACGAGCAGTACTTC	CASNSKRGYEQYF
TRBJ2-2	TRBD1	TRBV29-1	NA	TGCAGTGCCATGACAGGGTCAAAGGGTACCGGGGAGCTGTTTTTT	CSAMTGSKGTGELFF
TRBJ1-5	TRBD1	TRBV6-6	once	TGTGCCGCCCAGGGGACAGGGGGCGGACAACCCCAGCATTTT	CAAQGTGGGQPQHF
TRBJ1-1	NA	TRBV20-1	many	TGCAGTGCTTTACCCCGGGCTGAAGCTTTCTTT	CSALPRAEAFF
TRBJ2-2	NA	TRBV10-3	NA	TGTGCCATCGATGGGCCTAACACAGGGGAGCTGTTTTTT	CAIDGPNTGELFF
TRBJ2-7	TRBD1	TRBV5-4	NA	TGTGCCAGCAGCTTGGTCGCCTCCGACAGGGCCTACGAGCAGTACTTC	CASSLVASDRAYEQYF
TRBJ2-1	TRBD2	TRBV10-2	NA	TGCGCCAGTAAGCGGGGGGGGGCAGGCAATGAGCAGCTCTTC	CASKRGGAGNEQLF
TRBJ2-7	NA	TRBV12-3/TRBV12-4	NA	TGTGCCAGCAGTGGAGGATATGGGGCAATCTACGAGCAGTACTTC	CASSGGYGAIYEQYF
TRBJ1-4	NA	TRBV6-5	NA	TGTGCCAGCAGTTACACGACCGGGACTAACGAAAAACTGTTTTTT	CASSYTTGTNEKLFF
TRBJ2-1	NA	TRBV6-2/TRBV6-3	NA	TGTGCCACCAGGCGGGGCGGGGTGACGTCCTACAGTGAGCAGTTCTTC	CATRRGGVTSYSEQFF
TRBJ2-5	NA	TRBV28	NA	TGTGCCACCAGTGGGATACAAGAGACCCAGTACTTT	CATSGIQETQYF
TRBJ2-1	TRBD2	TRBV10-3	few	TGTGCCGTCAGTGAGTCAGGGACTAGCGTGCTGAGTGAGCAGTTCTTC	CAVSESGTSVLSEQFF
TRBJ2-5	NA	TRBV6-5	NA	TGTGCCAGCAGTTGCGACACTCTAAGGGTCCAAGAGACCCAGTATTTC	CASSCDTLRVQETQYF
TRBJ2-3	NA	TRBV6-4	NA	TGTGCCAACAGTGACTCCACTACAGATACGCAATATTTT	CANSDSTTDTQYF
TRBJ2-5	TRBD2	TRBV11-2	NA	TGTGCCAACAGCTTAGAGGCTAGCGGGCGTTTGTACTTC	CANSLEASGRLYF
TRBJ2-1	NA	TRBV20-1	NA	TGTAGTGCTAGAGTTAGTTTCGAGAATGAGCATTTCTTC	CSARVSFENEHFF
TRBJ1-1	TRBD1	TRBV5-1	many	TGCGCCAGCAGCGTAGGGGACAGTTGGACTGAAGCTTTCTTT	CASSVGDSWTEAFF
TRBJ2-2	TRBD2	TRBV5-8	NA	TGTGCCAGCAGCCCCGCCGGGGCTAGCGGGATCACCGGGGAGCTGTTTTTT	CASSPAGASGITGELFF